This T cell receptor (beta chain) was sequenced during a study of beta chain features in type 1 diabetes (dated by TCRdb to about 2018). Study-wide context: Mean age, gender distribution, total cell number and subset yield did not differ between patients and healthy donors. A total of about 110,000,000 sorted cells were examined across all samples, and a strong correlation was observed between cell number per subset and RNA yield. In the study, recently diagnosed type 1 diabetes patients and matched healthy donors were compared on the TCRB repertoires of their sorted circulating CD4+ T cell subsets. Regulatory and stem cell-like memory subsets were isolated from only 8 patients and roughly eight healthy donors, whereas naive and central memory subsets came from all 30 or so donors.

In the germline V gene, CDR1 corresponds to SGHTA and CDR2 to FQGNSA. After removal of 5 bases from V and 8 bases from J, the junction retains 6 bases not matched to a gene. Counted from cysteine to phenylalanine, this CDR3 has 15 amino acids. The retained sequence is limited to the CDR3, 45 bases, with the frame set at the first base. Each donor gave one peripheral blood draw, averaging approximately 0.12 L, which was collected into heparinised tubes. A BD FACSAria II was used to sort naive, central memory, regulatory and stem cell-like memory CD4+ T cells with a panel that included CD45RO, CCR7, CD25, CD127, CD95 and CD27. Every sorted population had a purity above 95%. PBMCs were isolated right away by Lymphoprep density gradient centrifugation and were stained directly, without culture. To minimize batch effects, samples were stained and sorted in pairs, one healthy donor with one patient per experiment.

The entire amount of isolated RNA was reverse transcribed using the High Capacity cDNA Reverse Transcription Kit, so the sequenced TCRB transcripts were expressed ones. Deep immunoSEQ sequencing was performed on naive, central memory and regulatory T cell samples, with an average of roughly 3.6 million total reads per sample. After sorted cells were lysed in RLT buffer, RNA was extracted with DNase-treated RNeasy Micro or Mini kits, with the choice depending on cell number. To prevent cross-contamination, each cell subset was processed individually, whereas patient and healthy donor samples were processed jointly. The immunoSEQ multiplex PCR was used to amplify TCRB sequences from cDNA, generating 87-bp fragments that spanned the CDR3 region. Sequencing of the amplicons was done on the Illumina HiSeq platform. In the authors' own workflow: Synthetic template baselines were used to correct PCR bias computationally, reads within Hamming distance 2 were collapsed together, and singletons that could not be merged were discarded. By aligning reads against IMGT, V, D and J genes, CDR3 length, and insertions or deletions at six rearrangement sites were assigned. Within each subset, clonotype counts were normalized to the number of sorted cells before true diversity and Gini coefficients were calculated with the tcR R package. The overlap coefficient, calculated on TCRB nucleotide sequences, was used to quantify repertoire sharing. TCRdb re-hosts the immuneACCESS table, in-frame sequences only. Its copies lack some clones; in the studies checked, an unresolved V gene accounts for under half of them, and the cause for the rest is not known. V, J and clone size reflect that table, while D and trimming were determined from the DNA. This sample is represented by 60,000 or so clones; roughly 60% of them were singletons. 2% to 2.5% of the sample lies in the top ten.

The study at large found these results: The naive, central memory and regulatory TCRB repertoires appeared to resemble one another more closely among patients than among healthy donors. Shorter templates might be favored by PCR, yet because patient and control samples were amplified and corrected together, any such skew would affect both groups equally. A moderate but significant shortening of TCRB CDR3 length was observed in type 1 diabetes patients in all four CD4+ subsets. Sequencing cDNA rather than genomic DNA could over-represent highly expressing activated cells, although activation and CD3 levels did not differ between groups. Fewer insertions and more nucleotide deletions at VDJ recombination sites were observed in patients with type 1 diabetes, implying thymic rearrangement abnormalities. HLA sub-analyses involved small numbers of individuals, so any influence of HLA type on TCRB rearrangement remained unresolved.

Turning to this clone: Its antigen specificity is not known. Base qualities are not recorded, but no much larger clone differs from it by a single base.

The sequencing sample was made of Tregs from blood. The intended sense of this specimen's cell subset or site label: regulatory CD4+ T cells. The rearrangement combines TRBV7-2 with TRBJ2-2, with 12 middle bases fitting TRBD1. This receptor was obtained from a young woman in good health. The nucleotide sequence is TGTGCCAGCAGCCCGGGACAGGGGGCCGGGGGGGAGCTGTTTTTT. Translated, it reads CASSPGQGAGGELFF.